This T cell receptor beta chain was identified in a study of T cell changes during pregnancy in multiple sclerosis. Looked up from germline, CDR1 is MNHEY and CDR2 is SVGAGI. V gave up 6 bases and J gave up 4 bases, with 15 bases separating them. CDR3 length: 14 residues. Produced via immunoSEQ multiplex PCR; TCRdb's table is partial and in-frame only. Of 20,000 to 25,000 clones in the sample, 87% were seen once. Sequenced here: CD8+ T cells from peripheral blood mononuclear cells, sampled after pregnancy. The sequence was obtained from a female donor with multiple sclerosis, enrolled in a pregnancy study. The V gene is TRBV6-5, the J gene TRBJ2-5; D is ambiguous. DNA for the CDR3: TGTGCCAGCAGCCCCGGCGGAATCGGAGAGACCCAGTACTTC. This codes for CASSPGGIGETQYF.